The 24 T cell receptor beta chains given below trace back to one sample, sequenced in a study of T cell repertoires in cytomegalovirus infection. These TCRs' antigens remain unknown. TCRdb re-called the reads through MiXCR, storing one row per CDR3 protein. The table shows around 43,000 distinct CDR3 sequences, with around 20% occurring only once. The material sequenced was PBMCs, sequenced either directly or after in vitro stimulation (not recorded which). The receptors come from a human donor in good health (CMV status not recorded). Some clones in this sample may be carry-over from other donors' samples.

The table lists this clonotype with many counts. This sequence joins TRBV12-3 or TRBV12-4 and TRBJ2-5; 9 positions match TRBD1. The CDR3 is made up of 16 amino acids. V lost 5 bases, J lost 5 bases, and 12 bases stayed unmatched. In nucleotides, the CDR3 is TGTGCCAGCAGTCCTACTCCGGGACAGGGCGGGGAGACCCAGTACTTC. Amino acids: CASSPTPGQGGETQYF.

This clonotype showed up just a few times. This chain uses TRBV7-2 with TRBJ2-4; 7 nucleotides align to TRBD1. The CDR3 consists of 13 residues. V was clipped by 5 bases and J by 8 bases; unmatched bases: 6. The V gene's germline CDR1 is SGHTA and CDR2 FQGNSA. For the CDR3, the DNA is TGTGCCAGCAGCACACAGGGGTTGGACATTCAGTACTTC. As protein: CASSTQGLDIQYF.

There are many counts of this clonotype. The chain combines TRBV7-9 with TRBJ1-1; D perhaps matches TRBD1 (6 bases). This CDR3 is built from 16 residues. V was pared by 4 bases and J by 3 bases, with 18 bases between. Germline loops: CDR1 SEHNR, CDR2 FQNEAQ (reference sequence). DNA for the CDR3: TGTGCCAGCAGCTCTACCAAAGGGGGTAAACACACTGAAGCTTTCTTT. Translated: CASSSTKGGKHTEAFF.

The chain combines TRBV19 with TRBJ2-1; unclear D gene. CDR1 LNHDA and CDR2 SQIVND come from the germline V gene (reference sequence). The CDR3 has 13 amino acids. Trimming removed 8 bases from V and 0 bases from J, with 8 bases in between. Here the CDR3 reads CASGRLSYNEQFF. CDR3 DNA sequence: TGTGCCAGTGGCCGACTCTCCTACAATGAGCAGTTCTTC.

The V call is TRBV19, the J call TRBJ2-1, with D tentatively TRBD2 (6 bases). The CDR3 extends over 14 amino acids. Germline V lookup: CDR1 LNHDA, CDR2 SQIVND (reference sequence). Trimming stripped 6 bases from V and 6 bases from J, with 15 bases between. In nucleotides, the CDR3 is TGTGCCAGTAGCCCGACTAGTCCCTCCAATGAGCAGTTCTTC. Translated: CASSPTSPSNEQFF.

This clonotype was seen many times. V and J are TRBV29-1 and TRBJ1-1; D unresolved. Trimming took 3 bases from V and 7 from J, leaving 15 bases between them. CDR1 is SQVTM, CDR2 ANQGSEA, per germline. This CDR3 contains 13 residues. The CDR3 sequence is CSVDLVAAYEAFF. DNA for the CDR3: TGCAGCGTTGATCTCGTGGCAGCTTATGAAGCTTTCTTT. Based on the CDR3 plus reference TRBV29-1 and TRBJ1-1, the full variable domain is SAVISQKPSRDICQRGTSLTIQCQVDSQVTMMFWYRQQPGQSLTLIATANQGSEATYESGFVIDKFPISRPNLTFSTLTVSNMSPEDSSIYLCSVDLVAAYEAFFGQGTRLTVV.

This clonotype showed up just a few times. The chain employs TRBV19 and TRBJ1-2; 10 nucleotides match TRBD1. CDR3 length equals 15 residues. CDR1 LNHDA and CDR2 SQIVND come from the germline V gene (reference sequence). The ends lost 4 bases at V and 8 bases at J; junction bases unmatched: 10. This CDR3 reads CASSKPGTGERGYTF. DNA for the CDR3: TGTGCCAGTAGTAAACCCGGGACAGGGGAACGAGGCTACACCTTC.

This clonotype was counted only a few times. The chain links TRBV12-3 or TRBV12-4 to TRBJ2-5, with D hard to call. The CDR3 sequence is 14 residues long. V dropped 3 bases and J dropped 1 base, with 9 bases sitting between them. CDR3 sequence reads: CASSFFQTQETQYF. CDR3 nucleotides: TGTGCCAGCAGTTTTTTCCAGACCCAAGAGACCCAGTACTTC.

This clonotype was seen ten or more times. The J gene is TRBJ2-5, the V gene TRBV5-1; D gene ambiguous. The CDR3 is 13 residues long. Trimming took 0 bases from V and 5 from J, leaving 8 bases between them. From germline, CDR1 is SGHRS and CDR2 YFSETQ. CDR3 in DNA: TGCGCCAGCAGCTTGGTCCCCGTGGAGACCCAGTACTTC. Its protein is CASSLVPVETQYF.

CDR3 in amino acids: CASSQSVGQVAYEQYF. DNA of the CDR3: TGCGCCAGCAGCCAATCGGTGGGACAGGTGGCCTACGAGCAGTACTTC. V and J are TRBV4-1 and TRBJ2-7; 8 positions agree with TRBD1. The CDR3 runs to 16 residues. V shed 2 bases and J 2 bases; nucleotides not matched to a gene: 8. The germline V gene encodes CDR1 MGHRA and CDR2 YSYEKL.

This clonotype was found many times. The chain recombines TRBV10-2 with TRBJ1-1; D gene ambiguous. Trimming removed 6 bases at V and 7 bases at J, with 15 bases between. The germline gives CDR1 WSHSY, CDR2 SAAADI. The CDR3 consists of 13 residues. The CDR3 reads CASRQTSVSEAFF. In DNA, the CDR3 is TGCGCCAGCAGACAGACATCAGTCAGTGAAGCTTTCTTT.

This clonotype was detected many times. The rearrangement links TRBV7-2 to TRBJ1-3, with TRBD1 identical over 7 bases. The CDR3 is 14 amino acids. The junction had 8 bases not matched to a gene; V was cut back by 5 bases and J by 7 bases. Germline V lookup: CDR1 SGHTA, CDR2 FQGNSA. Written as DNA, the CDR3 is TGTGCCAGCAGCAAGACAGGGCTACGGAACACCATATATTTT. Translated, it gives CASSKTGLRNTIYF.

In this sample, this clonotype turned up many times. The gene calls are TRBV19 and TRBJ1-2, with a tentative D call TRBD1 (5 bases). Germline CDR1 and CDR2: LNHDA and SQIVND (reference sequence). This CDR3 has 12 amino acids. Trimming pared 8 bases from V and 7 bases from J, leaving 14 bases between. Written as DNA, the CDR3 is TGTGCCAGTTGGAGCGGGGGGTCTGGCTACACCTTC. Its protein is CASWSGGSGYTF.

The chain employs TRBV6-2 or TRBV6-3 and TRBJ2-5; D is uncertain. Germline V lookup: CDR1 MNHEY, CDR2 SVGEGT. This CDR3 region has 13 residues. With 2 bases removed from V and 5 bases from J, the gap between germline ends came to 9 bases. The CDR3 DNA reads TGTGCCAGCAGTTACAGCGACATTGAGACCCAGTACTTC. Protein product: CASSYSDIETQYF.

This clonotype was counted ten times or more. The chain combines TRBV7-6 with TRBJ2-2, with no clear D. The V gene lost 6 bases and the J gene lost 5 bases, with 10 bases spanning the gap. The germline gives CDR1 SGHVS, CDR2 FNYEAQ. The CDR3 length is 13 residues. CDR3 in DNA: TGTGCCAGCAGTAAAAGTGGAACCGGGGAGCTGTTTTTT. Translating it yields CASSKSGTGELFF.

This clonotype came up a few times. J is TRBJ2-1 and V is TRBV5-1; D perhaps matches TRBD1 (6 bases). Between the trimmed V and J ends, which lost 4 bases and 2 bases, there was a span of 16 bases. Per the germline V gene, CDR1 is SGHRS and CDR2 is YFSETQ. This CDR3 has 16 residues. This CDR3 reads CASSPFGRGTYNEQFF. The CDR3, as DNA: TGCGCCAGCAGCCCTTTTGGCAGGGGTACCTACAATGAGCAGTTCTTC.

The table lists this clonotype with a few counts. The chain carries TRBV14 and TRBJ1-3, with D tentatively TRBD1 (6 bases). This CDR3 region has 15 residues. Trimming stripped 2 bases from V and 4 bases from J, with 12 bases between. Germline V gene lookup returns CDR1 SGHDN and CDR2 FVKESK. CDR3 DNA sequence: TGTGCCAGCAGCCAATTGACAGGTTACGGAAACACCATATATTTT. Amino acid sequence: CASSQLTGYGNTIYF. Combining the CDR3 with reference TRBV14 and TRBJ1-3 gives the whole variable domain EAGVTQFPSHSVIEKGQTVTLRCDPISGHDNLYWYRRVMGKEIKFLLHFVKESKQDESGMPNNRFLAERTGGTYSTLKVQPAELEDSGVYFCASSQLTGYGNTIYFGEGSWLTVV.

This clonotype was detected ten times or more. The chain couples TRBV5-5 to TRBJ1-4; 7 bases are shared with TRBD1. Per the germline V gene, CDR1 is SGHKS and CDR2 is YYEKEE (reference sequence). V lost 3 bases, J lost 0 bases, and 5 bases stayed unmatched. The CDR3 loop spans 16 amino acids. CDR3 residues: CASSWNRGATNEKLFF. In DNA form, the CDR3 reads TGTGCCAGCAGCTGGAACAGGGGAGCAACTAATGAAAAACTGTTTTTT.

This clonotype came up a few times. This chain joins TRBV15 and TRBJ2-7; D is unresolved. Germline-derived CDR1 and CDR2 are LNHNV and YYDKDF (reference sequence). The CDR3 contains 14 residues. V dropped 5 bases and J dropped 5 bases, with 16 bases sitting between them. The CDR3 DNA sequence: TGTGCCACCAGCGAGAGCGCCACATTGGACGAGCAGTACTTC. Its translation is CATSESATLDEQYF.

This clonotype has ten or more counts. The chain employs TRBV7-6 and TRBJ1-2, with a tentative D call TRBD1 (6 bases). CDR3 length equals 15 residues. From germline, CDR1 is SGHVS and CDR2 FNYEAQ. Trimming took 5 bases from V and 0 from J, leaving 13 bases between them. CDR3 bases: TGTGCCAGCAGCCTAATACAGGGAGCTAACTATGGCTACACCTTC. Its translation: CASSLIQGANYGYTF.

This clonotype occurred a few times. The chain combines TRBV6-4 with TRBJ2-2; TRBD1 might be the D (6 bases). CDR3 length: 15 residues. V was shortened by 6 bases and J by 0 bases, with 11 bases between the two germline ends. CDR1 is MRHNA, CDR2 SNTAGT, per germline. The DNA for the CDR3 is TGTGCCAGCAGACCAGACAGGTCGAACACCGGGGAGCTGTTTTTT. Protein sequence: CASRPDRSNTGELFF.

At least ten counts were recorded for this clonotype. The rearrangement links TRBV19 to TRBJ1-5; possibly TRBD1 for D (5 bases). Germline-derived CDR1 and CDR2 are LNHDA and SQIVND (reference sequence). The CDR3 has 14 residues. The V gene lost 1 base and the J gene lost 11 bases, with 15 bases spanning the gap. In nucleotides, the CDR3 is TGTGCCAGTAGTATAGGAGGTGGGGGTATGACCCAGCATTTT. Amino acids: CASSIGGGGMTQHF.

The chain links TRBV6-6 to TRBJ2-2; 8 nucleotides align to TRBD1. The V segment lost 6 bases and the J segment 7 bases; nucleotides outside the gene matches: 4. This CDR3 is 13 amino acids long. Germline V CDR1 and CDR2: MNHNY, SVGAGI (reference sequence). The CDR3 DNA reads TGTGCCAGCAGGATTGGACAGGGCGGGGAGCTGTTTTTT. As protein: CASRIGQGGELFF.

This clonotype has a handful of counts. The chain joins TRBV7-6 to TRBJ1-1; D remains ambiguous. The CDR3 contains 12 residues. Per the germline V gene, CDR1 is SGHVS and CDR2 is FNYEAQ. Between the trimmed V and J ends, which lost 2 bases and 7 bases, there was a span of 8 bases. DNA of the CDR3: TGTGCCAGCAGCTTACGCGGTGGTGAAGCTTTCTTT. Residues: CASSLRGGEAFF.